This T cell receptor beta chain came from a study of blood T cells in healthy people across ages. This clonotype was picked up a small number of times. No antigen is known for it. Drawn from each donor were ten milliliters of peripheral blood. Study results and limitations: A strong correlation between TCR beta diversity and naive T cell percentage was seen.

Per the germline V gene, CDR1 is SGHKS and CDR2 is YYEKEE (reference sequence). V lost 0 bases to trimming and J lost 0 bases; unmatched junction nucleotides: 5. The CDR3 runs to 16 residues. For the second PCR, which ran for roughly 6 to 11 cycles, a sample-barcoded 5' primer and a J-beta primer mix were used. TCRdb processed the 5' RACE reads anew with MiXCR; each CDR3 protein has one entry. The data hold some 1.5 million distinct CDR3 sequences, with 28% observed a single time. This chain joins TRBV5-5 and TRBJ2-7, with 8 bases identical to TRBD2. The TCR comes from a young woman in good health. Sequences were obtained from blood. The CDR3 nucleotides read TGTGCCAGCAGCTTGGTTTCCGGGACTAGCTCCTACGAGCAGTACTTC. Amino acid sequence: CASSLVSGTSSYEQYF.